Below are 13 T cell receptor beta chains sequenced from a single sample in a study of early T cells in non-severe SARS-CoV-2 infection. TCRdb re-called the 5' RACE reads with MiXCR, one entry per CDR3 protein. The sample consists of some 96,000 distinct CDR3 sequences, about 16% of them appearing once. The sample comprised whole blood. These receptors came from an adult who was a healthcare worker with PCR-confirmed SARS-CoV-2 infection or an uninfected control (not recorded which).

The genes are TRBV7-8 and TRBJ1-1; 9 nucleotides match TRBD1. Germline V lookup: CDR1 SGHVS, CDR2 FQNEAQ. CDR3 length: 14 residues. J was trimmed by 6 bases and V by 5 bases; bases with no gene match: 7. The chain's CDR3 is CASSMDRGNAEAFF. For the CDR3, the DNA is TGTGCCAGCAGCATGGACAGGGGTAACGCTGAAGCTTTCTTT.

There are a few counts of this clonotype. This chain links TRBV6-5 with TRBJ2-7; 9 bases align to TRBD2. The J segment lost 4 bases and the V segment lost 5 bases, leaving 6 bases of the junction unmatched. Germline V CDR1 and CDR2: MNHEY, SVGAGI. The CDR3 is 14 amino acids. Here the CDR3 reads CASSKAGGAYEQYF. CDR3 DNA: TGTGCCAGCAGTAAAGCGGGAGGAGCGTACGAGCAGTACTTC.

This clonotype appeared a few times. The chain uses TRBV30 and TRBJ2-1, with 9 bases that match TRBD2. Trimming at V came to 4 bases and at J to 7 bases, leaving 2 bases not matched to a gene. Germline V CDR1 and CDR2: GTSNPN, SVGIG (reference sequence). The CDR3 sequence is 12 residues long. The CDR3 region is CAWTSGANEQFF. CDR3 nucleotides: TGTGCCTGGACTAGCGGGGCTAATGAGCAGTTCTTC.

The chain couples TRBV9 to TRBJ1-2; D call uncertain. CDR1 is SGDLS, CDR2 YYNGEE, per germline. Trimming stripped 0 bases from V and 8 bases from J, with 11 bases between. This CDR3 spans 13 amino acids. CDR3 coding DNA: TGTGCCAGCAGCGTAGGACTATACCACGGCTACACCTTC. Amino acids: CASSVGLYHGYTF.

This clonotype was counted ten times or more. This chain joins TRBV6-4 and TRBJ2-7, with D hard to call. Germline lookup yields CDR1 MRHNA and CDR2 SNTAGT. This CDR3 has 14 residues. V gave up 11 bases and J gave up 3 bases, with 20 bases separating them. The CDR3 loop is CAPKVRSMNYEQYF. CDR3 in DNA: TGTGCCCCTAAAGTTCGAAGTATGAACTACGAGCAGTACTTC.

This clonotype was detected many times. This chain connects TRBV28 to TRBJ2-1; D not resolved. CDR1 MDHEN and CDR2 SYDVKM come from the germline V gene. This CDR3 spans 16 amino acids. Deletions cut 2 bases from V and 0 bases from J, with 11 bases between. CDR3 sequence (DNA): TGTGCCAGCAGTTTAGTTAATTACCGCTCCTACAATGAGCAGTTCTTC. It encodes CASSLVNYRSYNEQFF.

J is TRBJ2-4 and V is TRBV7-8, with unresolved D. The germline V gene encodes CDR1 SGHVS and CDR2 FQNEAQ. V was cut by 5 bases and J by 0 bases, with 11 bases left in between. This CDR3 spans 15 amino acids. In nucleotides, the CDR3 is TGTGCCAGCAGCCGATCACCCCTAGCCAAAAACATTCAGTACTTC. It yields the protein CASSRSPLAKNIQYF. Together with reference TRBV7-8 and TRBJ2-4, the CDR3 gives the full variable domain: GAGVSQSPRYKVAKRGQDVALRCDPISGHVSLFWYQQALGQGPEFLTYFQNEAQLDKSGLPSDRFFAERPEGSVSTLKIQRTQQEDSAVYLCASSRSPLAKNIQYFGAGTRLSVL.

The chain carries TRBV28 and TRBJ2-7; 7 bases are a match to TRBD1. The CDR3 consists of 14 residues. J lost 3 bases, V lost 1 base, and 3 bases had no gene match. Germline assignment: CDR1 MDHEN and CDR2 SYDVKM. The CDR3 nucleotides are TGTGCCAGCAGTTTATCTCCAGGGGGCTACGAGCAGTACTTC. Its protein product is CASSLSPGGYEQYF.

This clonotype was observed many times. The chain joins TRBV6-5 to TRBJ2-7, with TRBD2 matching 7 bases. The CDR3 extends over 13 amino acids. V dropped 4 bases and J dropped 2; count of bases not matched to a gene: 2. Germline V gene lookup returns CDR1 MNHEY and CDR2 SVGAGI. CDR3 in DNA: TGTGCCAGCAGTTCCGGGGGGACCTACGAGCAGTACTTC. It encodes CASSSGGTYEQYF.

This clonotype was picked up a small number of times. V is TRBV5-1 and J is TRBJ1-1; D gene unclear. Per the germline V gene, CDR1 is SGHRS and CDR2 is YFSETQ. Trimming took off 1 base at V and 0 bases at J, with 19 bases between the two ends. There are 18 residues in the CDR3. CDR3 residues: CASSLQWQFGVMNTEAFF. The CDR3 DNA follows: TGCGCCAGCAGCTTGCAATGGCAGTTTGGGGTTATGAACACTGAAGCTTTCTTT.

The V gene is TRBV7-9, the J gene TRBJ2-1; D is perhaps TRBD2 (6 bases). Germline V gives CDR1 SEHNR, CDR2 FQNEAQ (reference sequence). The CDR3 contains 13 residues. The V end was cut by 5 bases, the J end by 7 bases, with 12 bases between. CDR3 protein: CASSKGLRNEQFF. The CDR3 region has the DNA TGTGCCAGCAGCAAGGGACTTCGGAATGAGCAGTTCTTC.

V and J are TRBV12-3 or TRBV12-4 and TRBJ1-4, with D uncertain. With 6 bases removed from V and 10 bases from J, the gap between germline ends came to 21 bases. CDR3 size: 15 residues. The CDR3 region has the DNA TGTGCCAGCAGCTCCCACCGGACCGGACGGGGAAAACTGTTTTTT. Protein sequence: CASSSHRTGRGKLFF.

This clonotype came up a few times. The V gene is TRBV14, the J gene TRBJ2-1, with D tentatively TRBD1 (5 bases). The CDR3 extends over 17 amino acids. V was trimmed by 4 bases and J by 7 bases, leaving 23 bases between them. From germline, CDR1 is SGHDN and CDR2 FVKESK. Here the CDR3 DNA reads TGTGCCAGCAGCCCTTTCCAAGGACATGTTTACTCGAATGAGCAGTTCTTC. The encoded protein is CASSPFQGHVYSNEQFF.